This T cell receptor (beta chain) originates from a study of human T cells and chemical hapten exposure. Whole-study context: Patches that contained 0.01% DPC were applied to the upper back and read at 6 days.

This clonotype occurred a few times. TCRdb re-analysed the RACE reads in MiXCR, keeping a single row per CDR3 protein. The profile shows roughly 90,000 distinct CDR3 sequences, 9.6% of them singletons. Time point described: pre-sensitization, week 0. Treatment: therapeutic diphenylcyclopropenone sensitization with weekly scalp DPC. Germline V gives CDR1 SGHAT, CDR2 FQDESV (reference sequence). V lost 4 bases and J 3 bases, leaving 13 bases between the germline ends. The CDR3 has 15 amino acids. This sample comprised whole blood, obtained in connection with sensitization to the hapten diphenylcyclopropenone (DPC). The source of this sequence is a woman aged 40 to 50 with alopecia areata. Some clones in this sample may be carry-over from other donors' samples. The chain links TRBV11-1 to TRBJ2-1, with no clear D. The CDR3: CASSSYLSYYNEQFF. The CDR3, as DNA: TGTGCCAGCAGCTCATACCTCTCCTACTACAATGAGCAGTTCTTC. The variable domain in full, with the rest retrieved from reference TRBV11-1 and TRBJ2-1, is EAEVAQSPRYKITEKSQAVAFWCDPISGHATLYWYRQILGQGPELLVQFQDESVVDDSQLPKDRFSAERLKGVDSTLKIQPAELGDSAMYLCASSSYLSYYNEQFFGPGTRLTVL.